Listed here are 14 T cell receptor beta chains from one sample, sequenced in a study of T cells in Graves' hyperthyroidism and ophthalmopathy. Researchers amplified the TCR beta CDR3 regions from RNA transcripts. HTBI primers were the set used in a first-round RT-PCR of the TCR CDR3. TCRdb called the multiplex PCR reads again in MiXCR, with one record for every CDR3 protein. The sample carries about 400,000 distinct CDR3 sequences, about an eighth recorded once. The sample taken for sequencing was blood. Receptors were obtained from a middle-aged man with Graves' ophthalmopathy.

This clonotype was detected many times. DNA for the CDR3: TGTGCCAGCAGTCGACAGGTTAGCACAGATACGCAGTATTTT. It specifies CASSRQVSTDTQYF. The chain has TRBV27 and TRBJ2-3; TRBD1 is a possible D gene (6 bases). CDR1 is MNHEY and CDR2 is SMNVEV in the germline V gene (reference sequence). This CDR3 has 14 residues. Trimming left V 5 bases short and J 0 bases short, with 9 bases between.

The chain's CDR3 is CASSAYRQASYTF. DNA of the CDR3: TGTGCCAGCAGCGCATATAGACAGGCGAGCTACACCTTC. This rearrangement joins TRBV9 to TRBJ1-2; D perhaps matches TRBD1 (6 bases). The CDR3 loop spans 13 amino acids. The ends were cut back, 3 bases at V and 9 bases at J, with 15 bases in the middle. Germline V gene data show CDR1 as SGDLS and CDR2 as YYNGEE.

Details on this clonotype: This may come from a read error, since a much larger clone is one base off. The chain employs TRBV6-2 or TRBV6-3 and TRBJ2-1; 13 bases align to TRBD2. This CDR3 region has 14 residues. The germline V gene encodes CDR1 MNHEY and CDR2 SVGEGT. CDR3 residues: CAGSGTSGTNEQFF. Written as DNA, the CDR3 is TGTGCCGGCAGCGGGACTAGCGGGACCAATGAGCAGTTCTTC.

This chain joins TRBV19 and TRBJ2-4; D may be TRBD2 (5 bases). CDR1 LNHDA and CDR2 SQIVND come from the germline V gene (reference sequence). The V gene lost 3 bases and the J gene lost 0 bases, with 12 bases spanning the gap. The CDR3 is made up of 16 amino acids. CDR3 loop: CASSIWEQQAKNIQYF. CDR3 bases: TGTGCCAGTAGTATTTGGGAGCAGCAAGCCAAAAACATTCAGTACTTC.

V and J are TRBV29-1 and TRBJ1-1, with D possibly being TRBD1 (5 bases). Trimming left V 7 bases short and J 0 bases short, with 12 bases between. CDR1 and CDR2 (germline): SQVTM, ANQGSEA. The CDR3 length is 13 residues. The CDR3 sequence: CSAEGPLNTEAFF. The CDR3 bases are TGCAGCGCAGAGGGACCGCTGAACACTGAAGCTTTCTTT.

This clonotype was observed a handful of times. This chain connects TRBV5-1 to TRBJ2-5, with D perhaps matching TRBD1 or TRBD2 (5 bases each). Trimming took 4 bases from V and 1 from J, leaving 11 bases between them. CDR1 is SGHRS and CDR2 is YFSETQ in the germline V gene. This CDR3 contains 14 residues. The CDR3 bases are TGCGCCAGCAGCCTCGGGACCCCCCAAGAGACCCAGTACTTC. Translated: CASSLGTPQETQYF. Drawing the rest from reference TRBV5-1 and TRBJ2-5, the complete variable domain is KAGVTQTPRYLIKTRGQQVTLSCSPISGHRSVSWYQQTPGQGLQFLFEYFSETQRNKGNFPGRFSGRQFSNSRSEMNVSTLELGDSALYLCASSLGTPQETQYFGPGTRLLVL.

This clonotype was counted at least ten times. This rearrangement joins TRBV6-1 to TRBJ2-7, with 8 positions matching TRBD2. Germline V CDR1 and CDR2: MNHNS, SASEGT. The CDR3 is 13 amino acids. The junction had 6 bases not matched to a gene; V was cut back by 4 bases and J by 7 bases. As DNA, the CDR3 is TGTGCCAGCAGTGGCGGACTAGCTCGGGAGCAGTACTTC. Protein: CASSGGLAREQYF.

This clonotype came up many times. The chain has TRBV14 and TRBJ2-5; D is uncertain. V lost 4 bases and J 2 bases, leaving 8 bases between the germline ends. In germline, CDR1 is SGHDN, CDR2 FVKESK. There are 13 residues in the CDR3. Here the CDR3 reads CASSRRPQETQYF. CDR3 bases: TGTGCCAGCAGCCGAAGACCACAAGAGACCCAGTACTTC.

This clonotype appeared many times. This chain links TRBV7-9 with TRBJ2-1; possibly TRBD2 for D (6 bases). The length of the CDR3 is 15 residues. V was cut by 3 bases and J by 3 bases, with 12 bases left in between. Looked up from germline, CDR1 is SEHNR and CDR2 is FQNEAQ (reference sequence). The CDR3 sequence: CASSFPSGSYNEQFF. The CDR3, as DNA: TGTGCCAGCAGCTTCCCGTCCGGGAGCTACAATGAGCAGTTCTTC.

Notes on this clonotype: A much larger clone lies a single base off, so this may be a read error. The chain combines TRBV20-1 with TRBJ1-5, with 10 bases matching TRBD1. Germline lookup yields CDR1 DFQATT and CDR2 SNEGSKA (reference sequence). With 6 bases clipped from V and 5 bases from J, the junction kept 7 bases outside the gene matches. The CDR3 consists of 14 residues. CDR3 DNA sequence: TGCAGTGCCATGACAGGGGGCGGGGATCAGCCCCAGCATTTT. Its protein is CSAMTGGGDQPQHF.

Many counts were recorded for this clonotype. The CDR3 loop reads CSVPRNAEHTGTEISYNEQFF. CDR3 nucleotide sequence: TGCAGCGTACCCAGAAACGCGGAACACACCGGGACAGAAATAAGCTACAATGAGCAGTTCTTC. V usage is TRBV29-1 and J usage is TRBJ2-1; 7 bases match TRBD1. The germline gives CDR1 SQVTM, CDR2 ANQGSEA. J was trimmed by 3 bases and V by 6 bases; bases with no gene match: 29. The CDR3 is 21 residues long.

Only a few counts were recorded for this clonotype. The chain combines TRBV27 with TRBJ2-5; tentative D call: TRBD1 (5 bases). Germline CDR1 reads MNHEY; CDR2 reads SMNVEV (reference sequence). The CDR3 length is 14 residues. The germline V and J ends were trimmed by 6 bases and 5 bases, with 16 bases remaining between them. The chain's CDR3 is CASSRPGQGETQYF. The CDR3 DNA sequence: TGTGCCAGCAGCCGCCCAGGGCAAGGGGAGACCCAGTACTTC.

This clonotype was counted at least ten times. The gene calls are TRBV27 and TRBJ2-3; 7 nucleotides match TRBD1. The CDR3 length is 17 residues. Trimming at V came to 3 bases and at J to 0 bases, leaving 9 bases not matched to a gene. From germline, CDR1 is MNHEY and CDR2 SMNVEV (reference sequence). Here the CDR3 reads CASSFGTAVRSTDTQYF. The CDR3, as DNA: TGTGCCAGCAGTTTTGGGACAGCCGTTCGTAGCACAGATACGCAGTATTTT.

This clonotype was detected ten times or more. V and J are TRBV6-2 or TRBV6-3 and TRBJ2-1; D is unresolved. The V end was cut by 0 bases, the J end by 0 bases, with 12 bases between. The V gene's germline CDR1 is MNHEY and CDR2 SVGEGT. This CDR3 contains 17 residues. CDR3 residues: CASSYSFIRSSYNEQFF. The DNA for the CDR3 is TGTGCCAGCAGTTACTCGTTTATACGGAGCTCCTACAATGAGCAGTTCTTC.